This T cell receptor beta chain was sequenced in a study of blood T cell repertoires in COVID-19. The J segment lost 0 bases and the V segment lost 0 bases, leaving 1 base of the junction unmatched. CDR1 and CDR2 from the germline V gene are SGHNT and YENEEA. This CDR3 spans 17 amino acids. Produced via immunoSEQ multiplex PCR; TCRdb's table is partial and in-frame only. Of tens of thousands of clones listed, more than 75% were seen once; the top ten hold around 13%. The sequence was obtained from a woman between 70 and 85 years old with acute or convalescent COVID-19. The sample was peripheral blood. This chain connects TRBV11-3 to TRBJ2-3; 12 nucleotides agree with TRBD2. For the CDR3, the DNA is TGTGCCAGCAGCTTAGAGGGGACTAGCGGGAGCACAGATACGCAGTATTTT. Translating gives CASSLEGTSGSTDTQYF.